These T cell receptor beta chains were read from a single sample in a study of blood T cell repertoires in COVID-19. Assay: immunoSEQ multiplex PCR; the TCRdb copy retains only in-frame clones and omits some. The table records roughly 97,000 clones, about 80% of them present only once. Sequencing was done on a sample of peripheral blood. These receptors were obtained from a woman aged 80 or over with active or convalescent COVID-19. The CDR3 runs from the conserved cysteine through the conserved F or W. The D gene is left open where the match is weak. Size tells how often a clone was seen (once, few, many) or the class of an expanded clone, and some rows leave it out.

D gene	clone size	V gene	J gene	CDR3 length	CDR3 DNA	CDR3 protein
.	.	TRBV5-1	TRBJ1-3	17	TGCGCCAGCAGCTTGGGGGGACAAATGTTCTCTGGAAACACCATATATTTT	CASSLGGQMFSGNTIYF
.	.	TRBV5-1	TRBJ2-3	15	TGCGCCAGCAGCTATACAGGGTTAAGCACAGATACGCAGTATTTT	CASSYTGLSTDTQYF
.	.	TRBV3-1/TRBV3-2	TRBJ1-1	12	TGTGCCAGCTCTAACAGGGACACTGAAGCTTTCTTT	CASSNRDTEAFF
.	.	TRBV2	TRBJ1-4	13	TGTGCCAGCAACGGACAGATAAATGAAAAACTGTTTTTT	CASNGQINEKLFF
TRBD2	.	TRBV24-1	TRBJ2-3	17	TGTGCCACCAGTGAACTCGGGACTAGCGGAGAGACAGATACGCAGTATTTT	CATSELGTSGETDTQYF
TRBD1	.	TRBV30	TRBJ1-1	12	TGTGCCTGGGGCCAGGGGGGAACTGAAGCTTTCTTT	CAWGQGGTEAFF
.	.	TRBV6-6	TRBJ1-3	10	TGTGCCAGCAGGTCAGCGGGCTGGAGCTTT	CASRSAGWSF
.	.	TRBV9	TRBJ2-1	13	TGTGCCAGCAGCGTAAGCCGCAATGCGGAGCAGTTCTTC	CASSVSRNAEQFF
.	.	TRBV12-3/TRBV12-4	TRBJ2-7	13	TGTGCCAGCAGTCTAGGACAGACCTACGAGCAGTACTTC	CASSLGQTYEQYF
.	.	TRBV30	TRBJ1-1	15	TGTGCCTGGAGTGTATGGGGCAGGGCAGGGTCTGAAGCTTTCTTT	CAWSVWGRAGSEAFF
.	once	TRBV6-4	TRBJ1-1	13	TGTGCCAGCAGTGACAGAGGGGGCACTGAAGCTTTCTTT	CASSDRGGTEAFF
TRBD1	.	TRBV7-6	TRBJ2-7	19	TGTGCCAGCAGCCGAGGGAGATTCCGACAGGGGGCCGGGTCCTACGAGCAGTACTTC	CASSRGRFRQGAGSYEQYF
TRBD1	.	TRBV9	TRBJ1-2	16	TGTGCCAGCAGCCCAAGCGGGCAGGGGGCGTACTATGGCTACACCTTC	CASSPSGQGAYYGYTF
TRBD2	few	TRBV12-5	TRBJ2-5	16	TGTGCTAGTGGTTTGAGTCGTCTAGCGGGGGTAGAGACCCAGTACTTC	CASGLSRLAGVETQYF
.	few	TRBV9	TRBJ2-3	13	TGTGCCAGCAGCGTAGCCCATACAGATACGCAGTATTTT	CASSVAHTDTQYF
.	.	TRBV5-1	TRBJ1-3	15	TGCGCCAGCAGCTTCTCCCCCGACAGGGGAAACACCATATATTTT	CASSFSPDRGNTIYF
.	.	TRBV10-3	TRBJ1-5	14	TGTGCCATCAGTGAGCGTGGGGACTCTCAGCCCCAGCATTTT	CAISERGDSQPQHF